These 3 T cell receptor beta chains share one sample of origin, sequenced in a study of blood T cell repertoires in COVID-19. Data came from immunoSEQ multiplex PCR; TCRdb stores just in-frame clones and leaves some out. The data contain approximately 160,000 clones, around 82% of them seen just once; the ten biggest clones take up roughly 13%. Specimen: peripheral blood. These receptors originate from a man younger than 30 with active or convalescent COVID-19.

The chain combines TRBV12-3 or TRBV12-4 with TRBJ2-1; D unclear. The germline V and J ends were trimmed by 6 bases and 8 bases, with 11 bases remaining between them. This CDR3 has 12 amino acids. The CDR3 bases are TGTGCCAGCAGCCCCAAAATCCATGAGCAGTTCTTC. It yields the protein CASSPKIHEQFF.

The chain carries TRBV29-1 and TRBJ2-7; 9 nucleotides agree with TRBD2. The CDR3 extends over 15 amino acids. V lost 3 bases, J lost 2 bases, and 8 bases stayed unmatched. Germline V gene data show CDR1 as SQVTM and CDR2 as ANQGSEA. This CDR3 is CSVDLRREGTYEQYF. The CDR3 DNA sequence: TGCAGCGTTGATTTGAGGCGGGAGGGAACCTACGAGCAGTACTTC.

The chain recombines TRBV5-6 with TRBJ1-6, with a weak D call TRBD1 (6 bases). CDR3 length: 18 residues. V gave up 2 bases and J gave up 2 bases, with 17 bases separating them. Germline CDR1 SGHDT, CDR2 YYEEEE. CDR3 residues: CASSLGSDRGPYNSPLHF. The CDR3 bases are TGTGCCAGCAGCTTAGGTTCGGACAGAGGCCCCTATAATTCACCCCTCCACTTT.